Below, 27 T cell receptor beta chains from the same sample are listed, as sequenced in a study of T-cell reconstitution after alpha-beta-depleted transplantation in children. It was with unique molecular identifiers that the TCRbeta library was prepared. From the PCR reads, TCRdb called clonotypes with MiXCR, one entry per CDR3 protein. Of about 230,000 distinct CDR3 sequences in the sample, approximately 9.8% were seen once. The sample in question was PBMCs from the stem cell graft donor, obtained from the stem cell graft. The receptors come from a human donor who donated a stem cell graft to a child with SCID.

The sample holds many counts of this clonotype. This rearrangement joins TRBV15 to TRBJ1-2, with 9 positions matching TRBD1. CDR3 length equals 16 residues. V gave up 5 bases and J gave up 4 bases; unmatched junction bases: 11. CDR1 is LNHNV and CDR2 is YYDKDF in the germline V gene (reference sequence). CDR3 bases: TGTGCCACCAGCCGAACGGGACAGGGTTACGGCTATGGCTACACCTTC. Translation: CATSRTGQGYGYGYTF.

In this sample, this clonotype turned up many times. The rearrangement uses TRBV6-2 or TRBV6-3 and TRBJ1-2; D remains ambiguous. V shed 6 bases and J shed 8 bases, with 13 bases lying between them. The CDR3 has 12 residues. The germline V gene has CDR1 MNHEY and CDR2 SVGEGT. Here the CDR3 DNA reads TGTGCCAGCAGGCCCGGTGTGAGGGGCTACACCTTC. It translates to CASRPGVRGYTF.

The table lists this clonotype with many counts. V usage is TRBV24-1 and J usage is TRBJ2-7; the D is unclear. The CDR3 has 13 residues. The V gene's germline CDR1 is KGHDR and CDR2 SFDVKD. The V gene lost 5 bases and the J gene lost 0 bases, with 7 bases spanning the gap. The CDR3 loop is CATSGGSSYEQYF. CDR3 in DNA: TGTGCCACCAGTGGTGGGTCCTCCTACGAGCAGTACTTC.

This clonotype showed up many times. The chain uses TRBV20-1 and TRBJ1-2; TRBD1 matches at 10 bases. V dropped 6 bases and J dropped 4; count of bases not matched to a gene: 8. The CDR3 extends over 14 amino acids. CDR1 is DFQATT and CDR2 is SNEGSKA in the germline V gene (reference sequence). CDR3 protein: CSAAPGQGCYGYTF. As DNA, the CDR3 is TGCAGTGCAGCCCCGGGACAGGGGTGCTATGGCTACACCTTC.

The chain joins TRBV2 to TRBJ1-5; D call uncertain. With 0 bases removed from V and 6 bases from J, the gap between germline ends came to 9 bases. The CDR3 contains 14 residues. CDR1 and CDR2 from the germline V gene are SNHLY and FYNNEI. The CDR3 coding sequence is TGTGCCAGCAGTGAAGCGTGGGAATCTCAGCCCCAGCATTTT. Its translation is CASSEAWESQPQHF.

This chain uses TRBV20-1 with TRBJ2-1, with unresolved D. The CDR3 loop spans 12 amino acids. Germline CDR1 DFQATT, CDR2 SNEGSKA (reference sequence). Trimming shortened V by 3 bases and J by 5 bases, and 8 bases separated the two germline ends. The chain's CDR3 is CSASRTDNEQFF. CDR3 coding DNA: TGCAGTGCTAGTCGTACAGACAATGAGCAGTTCTTC.

This clonotype was counted many times. This chain joins TRBV7-9 and TRBJ1-2; D may be TRBD1 (6 bases). This CDR3 contains 14 residues. The V end was cut by 6 bases, the J end by 3 bases, with 14 bases between. The V gene's germline CDR1 is SEHNR and CDR2 FQNEAQ (reference sequence). The DNA for the CDR3 is TGTGCCAGCAGTCGGGTCAGGGGCGACTATGGCTACACCTTC. This sequence encodes CASSRVRGDYGYTF. Full variable domain (rest looked up from reference TRBV7-9 and TRBJ1-2): DTGVSQNPRHKITKRGQNVTFRCDPISEHNRLYWYRQTLGQGPEFLTYFQNEAQLEKSRLLSDRFSAERPKGSFSTLEIQRTEQGDSAMYLCASSRVRGDYGYTFGSGTRLTVV.

This clonotype was picked up many times. The chain joins TRBV11-2 to TRBJ2-1, with 13 bases aligning to TRBD2. Germline-derived CDR1 and CDR2 are SGHAT and FQNNGV. V shed 5 bases and J 11 bases; nucleotides not matched to a gene: 3. The CDR3 is 13 residues long. The CDR3 protein is CASSPGLAGKQFF. CDR3 in DNA: TGTGCCAGCAGCCCGGGACTAGCGGGGAAGCAGTTCTTC.

This clonotype was seen ten or more times. The chain employs TRBV3-1 and TRBJ1-1; D gene unclear. The CDR3 length is 14 residues. Germline CDR1 LGHDT, CDR2 YNNKEL (reference sequence). V was pared by 4 bases and J by 4 bases, with 13 bases between. The CDR3 DNA sequence: TGTGCCAGCAGCCTCTCGAGTGGAGGCACTGAAGCTTTCTTT. Protein: CASSLSSGGTEAFF.

The chain recombines TRBV20-1 with TRBJ1-2; D remains ambiguous. The V and J ends lost 7 bases and 5 bases respectively, with 17 bases between them. The germline V gene encodes CDR1 DFQATT and CDR2 SNEGSKA (reference sequence). This CDR3 is 13 amino acids long. CDR3 DNA: TGCAGTGGGACGGTTAACGGAGGATATGGCTACACCTTC. Protein sequence: CSGTVNGGYGYTF.

This clonotype was seen ten or more times. The rearrangement uses TRBV3-1 and TRBJ1-3; TRBD1 aligns across 9 bases. The ends lost 4 bases at V and 0 bases at J; junction bases unmatched: 10. Germline V CDR1 and CDR2: LGHDT, YNNKEL (reference sequence). The CDR3 sequence is 18 residues long. The CDR3 bases are TGTGCCAGCAGCCTTTCCCTAGGGACAGGGATCTCTGGAAACACCATATATTTT. Protein product: CASSLSLGTGISGNTIYF.

The genes are TRBV11-2 and TRBJ2-1, with D uncertain. CDR3 length: 13 residues. V lost 0 bases, J lost 5 bases, and 5 bases lay in between. Germline CDR1 is SGHAT and CDR2 is FQNNGV. CDR3 sequence reads: CASSLDQHNEQFF. The CDR3 DNA follows: TGTGCCAGCAGCTTAGATCAGCACAATGAGCAGTTCTTC.

This clonotype appeared many times. The chain joins TRBV13 to TRBJ2-7; 8 bases align to TRBD1. CDR1 is PRHDT and CDR2 is FYEKMQ in the germline V gene (reference sequence). This CDR3 has 16 amino acids. V lost 3 bases and J lost 3; bases outside the gene matches: 10. The chain's CDR3 is CASSLQTGVPFYEQYF. CDR3 bases: TGTGCCAGCAGCTTGCAGACAGGGGTCCCCTTCTACGAGCAGTACTTC.

This clonotype was observed at least ten times. This chain connects TRBV5-1 to TRBJ2-7; D perhaps matches TRBD2 (6 bases). Trimming left V 0 bases short and J 0 bases short, with 7 bases between. CDR1 and CDR2 from the germline V gene are SGHRS and YFSETQ. The CDR3 has 14 amino acids. The CDR3 sequence is CASSLERASYEQYF. The DNA of the CDR3 is TGCGCCAGCAGCTTGGAGCGGGCCTCCTACGAGCAGTACTTC.

This clonotype was seen at least ten times. The V and J genes are TRBV2 and TRBJ2-2; a weak D match, TRBD1 (6 bases). V lost 6 bases and J lost 3, with 14 bases in between. This CDR3 is built from 15 residues. The germline V gene encodes CDR1 SNHLY and CDR2 FYNNEI. The CDR3 coding sequence is TGTGCCAGCAGGGACCGGGACACTTACACCGGGGAGCTGTTTTTT. It translates to CASRDRDTYTGELFF.

This clonotype was counted only a few times. V is TRBV2 and J is TRBJ1-5, with TRBD1 identical over 7 bases. This CDR3 is built from 15 residues. The V and J ends lost 6 bases and 3 bases, in that order; junction bases with no gene match: 8. Germline V lookup: CDR1 SNHLY, CDR2 FYNNEI. The CDR3 here is CASSLRDRANQPQHF. The CDR3 region has the DNA TGTGCCAGCAGCCTTAGGGACAGAGCCAATCAGCCCCAGCATTTT. The full variable domain, with the rest looked up from reference TRBV2 and TRBJ1-5, is EPEVTQTPSHQVTQMGQEVILRCVPISNHLYFYWYRQILGQKVEFLVSFYNNEISEKSEIFDDQFSVERPDGSNFTLKIRSTKLEDSAMYFCASSLRDRANQPQHFGDGTRLSIL.

This clonotype was counted at least ten times. The chain links TRBV7-9 to TRBJ1-3, with TRBD1 as a possible D gene (5 bases). This CDR3 contains 15 residues. Germline CDR1 and CDR2: SEHNR and FQNEAQ (reference sequence). Trimming removed 5 bases at V and 4 bases at J, with 15 bases between. As DNA, the CDR3 is TGTGCCAGCAGCCTACGGACATCCAAGGGAAACACCATATATTTT. It yields the protein CASSLRTSKGNTIYF.

This clonotype was seen many times. This chain links TRBV20-1 with TRBJ1-5, with D unresolved. Trimming shortened V by 2 bases and J by 0 bases, and 8 bases separated the two germline ends. CDR1 and CDR2 from the germline V gene are DFQATT and SNEGSKA (reference sequence). CDR3 length equals 14 residues. The chain's CDR3 is CSARRADSNQPQHF. CDR3 DNA sequence: TGCAGTGCTAGAAGGGCGGATAGCAATCAGCCCCAGCATTTT.

As for this clonotype: This could be a read error, since a much larger clone is one nucleotide away. The V and J genes are TRBV25-1 and TRBJ2-3; TRBD1 might be the D (5 bases). V gave up 10 bases and J gave up 4 bases, with 21 bases separating them. The CDR3 runs to 15 residues. The germline CDR1 and CDR2 sequences are MGHDK and SYGVNS. DNA of the CDR3: TGTGCCACCGGCCTTGGGGCTGACAGCTCAGATACGCAGTATTTT. Protein product: CATGLGADSSDTQYF. Together with reference TRBV25-1 and TRBJ2-3, the CDR3 gives the full variable domain: EADIYQTPRYLVIGTGKKITLECSQTMGHDKMYWYQQDPGMELHLIHYSYGVNSTEKGDLSSESTVSRIRTEHFPLTLESARPSHTSQYLCATGLGADSSDTQYFGPGTRLTVL.

This clonotype was observed many times. V is TRBV6-5 and J is TRBJ1-1, with a possible D match to TRBD1 (6 bases). This CDR3 spans 14 amino acids. Trimming shortened V by 1 base and J by 4 bases, and 10 bases separated the two germline ends. The germline V gene encodes CDR1 MNHEY and CDR2 SVGAGI. The CDR3 loop is CASSYLGAGTEAFF. Here the CDR3 DNA reads TGTGCCAGCAGTTACTTGGGGGCCGGCACTGAAGCTTTCTTT.

This clonotype was picked up many times. This rearrangement joins TRBV20-1 to TRBJ2-3; 7 bases align to TRBD2. The CDR3 has 14 residues. V lost 3 bases and J lost 1; bases outside the gene matches: 4. The V gene's germline CDR1 is DFQATT and CDR2 SNEGSKA (reference sequence). The CDR3 DNA follows: TGCAGTGCTAGCGGACGGGGGGGCACAGATACGCAGTATTTT. It translates to CSASGRGGTDTQYF.

J is TRBJ2-1 and V is TRBV11-2; TRBD2 matches at 8 bases. This CDR3 is 15 amino acids long. With V trimmed by 3 bases and J by 7 bases, 8 bases remained unmatched. The V gene's germline CDR1 is SGHAT and CDR2 FQNNGV. The CDR3 bases are TGTGCCAGCAGCTTTTTCGGGGGGGGGGCGAATGAGCAGTTCTTC. Protein product: CASSFFGGGANEQFF.

This clonotype was detected ten times or more. This chain connects TRBV4-3 to TRBJ2-7; D is perhaps TRBD1 (6 bases). This CDR3 spans 15 amino acids. V dropped 0 bases and J dropped 0 bases, with 9 bases sitting between them. Germline lookup yields CDR1 LGHNA and CDR2 YSLEER. The CDR3 loop is CASSQELGASYEQYF. Here the CDR3 DNA reads TGCGCCAGCAGCCAAGAACTGGGGGCCTCCTACGAGCAGTACTTC.

The CDR3, as DNA: TGTGCCAGCAGTTACTCGAGGGTAGAGGGAGGGCGAAAAGAGACCCAGTACTTC. Translating it yields CASSYSRVEGGRKETQYF. The chain couples TRBV6-5 to TRBJ2-5; 7 nucleotides align to TRBD2. V dropped 0 bases and J dropped 3; count of bases not matched to a gene: 13. The CDR3 totals 18 residues. Germline V lookup: CDR1 MNHEY, CDR2 SVGAGI.

This clonotype was seen a handful of times. The V and J genes are TRBV28 and TRBJ1-4, with D perhaps TRBD1 (6 bases). Trimming cost V 6 bases and J 5 bases, with 13 bases left between them. Per germline, CDR1 MDHEN and CDR2 SYDVKM. CDR3 length: 14 residues. The CDR3 region is CASSIHRANEKLFF. In nucleotides, the CDR3 is TGTGCCAGCAGCATTCACAGGGCGAATGAAAAACTGTTTTTT.

This clonotype was observed many times. The chain uses TRBV5-1 and TRBJ2-3; D might be TRBD1 (6 bases). Trimming cost V 4 bases and J 2 bases, with 8 bases left between them. This CDR3 comprises 13 residues. Germline CDR1 and CDR2: SGHRS and YFSETQ. The CDR3 spells CASSRGNTDTQYF. CDR3 nucleotide sequence: TGCGCCAGCAGCAGGGGGAACACAGATACGCAGTATTTT.

This clonotype was recorded many times. CDR3 residues: CASSEGNQPQHF. The CDR3 DNA follows: TGTGCCAGCTCAGAGGGTAATCAGCCCCAGCATTTT. This chain uses TRBV2 with TRBJ1-5; D ambiguous. This CDR3 spans 12 amino acids. CDR1 and CDR2 (germline): SNHLY, FYNNEI. Between the trimmed V and J ends, which lost 8 bases and 4 bases, there was a span of 9 bases.